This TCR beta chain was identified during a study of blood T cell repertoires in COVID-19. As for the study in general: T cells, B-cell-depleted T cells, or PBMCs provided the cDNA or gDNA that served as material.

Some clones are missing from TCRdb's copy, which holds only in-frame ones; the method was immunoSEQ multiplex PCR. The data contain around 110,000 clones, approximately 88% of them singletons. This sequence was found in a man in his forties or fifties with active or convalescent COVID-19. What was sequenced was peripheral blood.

CDR3 DNA: TGCGCCAGCAGCCGACCCGGGGGGCGGTACGAGCAGTACTTC. Translated: CASSRPGGRYEQYF. This chain joins TRBV5-1 and TRBJ2-7; D is perhaps TRBD2 (7 bases). The CDR3 covers 14 residues. The V end was cut by 4 bases, the J end by 4 bases, with 15 bases between. Germline lookup yields CDR1 SGHRS and CDR2 YFSETQ.